Below, one T cell receptor beta chain is given with its context. The record originates from a study of Graves' ophthalmopathy and Graves' hyperthyroidism. Study details: Peripheral blood sampling preceded any treatment and occurred at initial diagnosis.

V shed 3 bases, J shed 5 bases, and the junction held 3 bases outside the gene matches. There are 14 residues in the CDR3. Germline V gives CDR1 GTSNPN, CDR2 SVGIG (reference sequence). Diagnoses were established from clinical symptoms, serum thyroxine, TRAb, thyroid ultrasound and orbital computed tomography. RNA transcripts were the template, and TCR beta CDR3 regions were amplified from them. An initial RT-PCR round employing HTBI primers preceded a second-round multiplex PCR. A single record per CDR3 protein comes from TCRdb applying MiXCR to the multiplex PCR reads. The table includes approximately 210,000 distinct CDR3 sequences, 25% to 30% detected once.

The receptor was isolated from a man in his forties or fifties with Graves' ophthalmopathy. The sample taken for sequencing was peripheral blood. The V call is TRBV30, the J call TRBJ2-5; 13 bases align to TRBD2. DNA for the CDR3: TGTGCCTGGAGGGGACTAGCGGGATCGGAGACCCAGTACTTC. Its translation is CAWRGLAGSETQYF.